This entry features one T cell receptor beta chain sequence. The data derive from a study of cytomegalovirus exposure and HLA in healthy donors. Sequencing used immunoSEQ multiplex PCR; TCRdb keeps in-frame clones, though not all of them. The sample lists approximately 280,000 clones; around nine tenths were seen once. The CDR3 extends over 16 amino acids. V lost 4 bases and J lost 4; bases outside the gene matches: 6. Germline V CDR1 and CDR2: MNHEY, SVGAGI. The sample consisted of PBMCs. V is TRBV6-5 and J is TRBJ2-3, with 12 bases matching TRBD2. The sequence came from a young woman in good health and CMV-seronegative. CDR3 sequence reads: CASSWASGRGADTQYF. For the CDR3, the DNA is TGTGCCAGCAGTTGGGCTAGCGGGAGGGGGGCAGATACGCAGTATTTT.